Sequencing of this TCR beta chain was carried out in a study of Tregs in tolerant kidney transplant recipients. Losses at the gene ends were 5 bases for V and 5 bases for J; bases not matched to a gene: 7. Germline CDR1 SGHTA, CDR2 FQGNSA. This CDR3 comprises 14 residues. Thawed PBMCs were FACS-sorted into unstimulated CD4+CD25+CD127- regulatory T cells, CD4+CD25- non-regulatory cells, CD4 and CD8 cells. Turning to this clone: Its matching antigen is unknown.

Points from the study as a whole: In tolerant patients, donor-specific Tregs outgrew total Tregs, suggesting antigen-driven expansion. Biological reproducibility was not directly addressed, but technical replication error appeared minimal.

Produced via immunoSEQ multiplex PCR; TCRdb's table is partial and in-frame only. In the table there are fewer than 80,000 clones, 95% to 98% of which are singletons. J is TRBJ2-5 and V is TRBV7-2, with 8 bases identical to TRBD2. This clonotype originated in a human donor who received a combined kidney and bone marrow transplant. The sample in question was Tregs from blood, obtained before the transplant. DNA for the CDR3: TGTGCCAGCAGCCCTTTAGCGGGATTGGAGACCCAGTACTTC. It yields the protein CASSPLAGLETQYF.